The 17 T cell receptor beta chains reported below all come from one sample, sequenced in a study of PD-1 blockade in mismatch repair-deficient tumors. Clones were read by immunoSEQ multiplex PCR, and TCRdb kept only the in-frame ones, dropping some. Of around 110,000 clones listed, about 83% were seen once; the top ten hold 4.7%. Sequences were derived from peripheral blood, sampled 60 weeks after starting pembrolizumab. These receptors originate from an adult with mismatch repair-deficient cancer.

J is TRBJ1-2 and V is TRBV7-6; TRBD1 aligns across 7 bases. The CDR3 loop spans 13 amino acids. The germline CDR1 and CDR2 sequences are SGHVS and FNYEAQ. Germline trimming cut 5 bases from V and 7 bases from J; bases unmatched to any gene: 7. The CDR3 protein is CASSAGQQLGYTF. The DNA for the CDR3 is TGTGCCAGCAGCGCGGGACAGCAGCTTGGCTACACCTTC.

The genes are TRBV30 and TRBJ2-7; 13 bases line up with TRBD2. This CDR3 has 15 amino acids. Germline V gene sequence: CDR1 GTSNPN, CDR2 SVGIG (reference sequence). The J segment lost 2 bases and the V segment lost 3 bases, leaving 4 bases of the junction unmatched. CDR3 sequence reads: CAWSPGLAGAYEQYF. Here the CDR3 DNA reads TGTGCCTGGAGCCCCGGACTAGCGGGAGCCTACGAGCAGTACTTC.

CDR3 nucleotide sequence: TGTGCCAGCAGCCGGACAGGGGATTTCAACGAGCAGTACTTC. It translates to CASSRTGDFNEQYF. This chain joins TRBV11-2 and TRBJ2-7, with 9 bases aligning to TRBD1. The V segment lost 5 bases and the J segment 5 bases; nucleotides outside the gene matches: 7. The CDR3 length is 14 residues. CDR1 is SGHAT, CDR2 FQNNGV, per germline. Full variable domain (rest looked up from reference TRBV11-2 and TRBJ2-7): EAGVAQSPRYKIIEKRQSVAFWCNPISGHATLYWYQQILGQGPKLLIQFQNNGVVDDSQLPKDRFSAERLKGVDSTLKIQPAKLEDSAVYLCASSRTGDFNEQYFGPGTRLTVT.

The chain combines TRBV5-6 with TRBJ2-7, with 7 bases lining up with TRBD1. CDR1 and CDR2 (germline): SGHDT, YYEEEE. Trimming cost V 4 bases and J 1 base; bases outside gene matches: 17. The CDR3 is made up of 18 amino acids. In DNA form, the CDR3 reads TGTGCCAGCAGCCCGACAGGGCAGGTCGGCGGTTTATCCTACGAGCAGTACTTC. This codes for CASSPTGQVGGLSYEQYF.

V is TRBV30 and J is TRBJ1-5, with D unclear. Trimming took 1 base from V and 5 from J, leaving 9 bases between them. Germline V gives CDR1 GTSNPN, CDR2 SVGIG (reference sequence). The CDR3 has 13 residues. The CDR3 sequence is CAWSAEGDQPQHF. The CDR3 coding sequence is TGTGCCTGGAGTGCTGAAGGTGATCAGCCCCAGCATTTT.

The chain links TRBV19 to TRBJ1-2, with D perhaps TRBD1 (6 bases). Germline-derived CDR1 and CDR2 are LNHDA and SQIVND (reference sequence). This CDR3 is built from 16 residues. Trimming left V 5 bases short and J 1 base short, with 17 bases between. For the CDR3, the DNA is TGTGCCAGTAGTTCCCCCACCGGGACAAATAACTATGGCTACACCTTC. It specifies CASSSPTGTNNYGYTF.

This chain connects TRBV7-9 to TRBJ2-1; 7 bases align to TRBD2. In germline, CDR1 is SEHNR, CDR2 FQNEAQ (reference sequence). J lost 4 bases, V lost 5 bases, and 8 bases had no gene match. CDR3 length equals 15 residues. The DNA of the CDR3 is TGTGCCAGCAGCCCTCGGCGGGAGCGGTACAATGAGCAGTTCTTC. This codes for CASSPRRERYNEQFF. The full variable domain, with the rest looked up from reference TRBV7-9 and TRBJ2-1, is DTGVSQNPRHKITKRGQNVTFRCDPISEHNRLYWYRQTLGQGPEFLTYFQNEAQLEKSRLLSDRFSAERPKGSFSTLEIQRTEQGDSAMYLCASSPRRERYNEQFFGPGTRLTVL.

The chain has TRBV7-2 and TRBJ1-5; the match to TRBD1 covers 11 bases. The CDR3 consists of 16 residues. V lost 5 bases to trimming and J lost 7 bases; unmatched junction nucleotides: 10. Germline CDR1 reads SGHTA; CDR2 reads FQGNSA. The CDR3 DNA is TGTGCCAGCAGCCCACAAGGGACAGGGGGAGGCCAGCCCCAGCATTTT. It codes for CASSPQGTGGGQPQHF.

This clone turned up a few times. The chain couples TRBV6-1 to TRBJ1-2, with D possibly TRBD1 on 5 matching bases. Germline CDR1 is MNHNS and CDR2 is SASEGT. V was pared by 1 base and J by 4 bases, with 10 bases between. The CDR3 covers 14 residues. DNA of the CDR3: TGTGCCAGCAGTGAAGGATCAGGGTTCTATGGCTACACCTTC. Protein: CASSEGSGFYGYTF.

This rearrangement joins TRBV28 to TRBJ1-2; D is ambiguous. The ends were cut back, 5 bases at V and 8 bases at J, with 9 bases in the middle. Per germline, CDR1 MDHEN and CDR2 SYDVKM. The CDR3 runs to 11 residues. This CDR3 reads CASSTTGGYTF. The CDR3 DNA reads TGTGCCAGCAGTACGACTGGGGGCTACACCTTC.

This rearrangement joins TRBV5-4 to TRBJ2-1; D unclear. Deletions cut 0 bases from V and 5 bases from J, with 6 bases between. The CDR3 runs 13 residues. The V gene's germline CDR1 is SGHNT and CDR2 YYREEE (reference sequence). CDR3 sequence reads: CASSLDRNNEQFF. In DNA form, the CDR3 reads TGTGCCAGCAGCTTGGACAGAAACAATGAGCAGTTCTTC.

This chain links TRBV4-1 with TRBJ2-7; D gene uncertain. Germline lookup yields CDR1 MGHRA and CDR2 YSYEKL. The V gene lost 8 bases and the J gene lost 1 base, with 3 bases spanning the gap. The CDR3 runs to 10 residues. CDR3 loop: CASGSYEQYF. CDR3 DNA sequence: TGCGCCAGCGGTTCCTACGAGCAGTACTTC.

This rearrangement joins TRBV5-1 to TRBJ1-4, with D tentatively TRBD1 (6 bases). Germline V gene data show CDR1 as SGHRS and CDR2 as YFSETQ. V lost 2 bases and J lost 0, with 17 bases in between. This CDR3 has 18 residues. CDR3 nucleotide sequence: TGCGCCAGCAGCTTTATGGGACACTCTTTCTCAACTAATGAAAAACTGTTTTTT. It translates to CASSFMGHSFSTNEKLFF.

The chain is built from TRBV19 and TRBJ2-7; 10 bases are a match to TRBD2. Germline V gives CDR1 LNHDA, CDR2 SQIVND (reference sequence). CDR3 length: 15 residues. V trimming: 1 base; J trimming: 2 bases; junction bases outside the gene matches: 2. CDR3 sequence reads: CASSIASGSAYEQYF. The DNA of the CDR3 is TGTGCCAGTAGTATAGCTAGCGGGAGTGCCTACGAGCAGTACTTC.

The chain has TRBV18 and TRBJ1-1, with no clear D. Trimming took 3 bases from V and 3 from J, leaving 17 bases between them. This CDR3 is 16 amino acids long. Germline CDR1 is KGHSH and CDR2 is LQKENI. The CDR3 sequence is CASSPLGDRSYTEAFF. The CDR3 DNA sequence: TGTGCCAGCTCACCGTTAGGAGACCGGTCCTACACTGAAGCTTTCTTT.

The CDR3 DNA reads as TGTGCCAGCAGCTCCTTCGGGAACAGAGCTAGCACAGATACGCAGTATTTT. Protein product: CASSSFGNRASTDTQYF. The V gene is TRBV7-6, the J gene TRBJ2-3; possibly TRBD2 for D (5 bases). The CDR3 runs 17 residues. Germline values: CDR1 SGHVS, CDR2 FNYEAQ. Trimming pared 4 bases from V and 0 bases from J, leaving 17 bases between.

This chain connects TRBV2 to TRBJ1-3; TRBD1 might be the D (5 bases). Germline CDR1 and CDR2: SNHLY and FYNNEI. This CDR3 region has 13 residues. Trimming left V 11 bases short and J 0 bases short, with 11 bases between. The CDR3 loop reads CALGGSSGNTIYF. The CDR3 DNA reads TGTGCCCTGGGGGGAAGCTCTGGAAACACCATATATTTT.